This TCR beta chain was sequenced during a study of blood T cell repertoires in COVID-19 (dated by TCRdb to the early 2020s). The study in broad terms: The collaborator samples originated in the United States, Italy and Spain and spanned the acute and convalescent phases of COVID-19. The material from the prospective study consisted of cDNA or gDNA derived from T cells, B-cell-depleted T cells, or PBMCs. The dataset comprised deeply sampled blood TCRbeta repertoires from subjects exposed to, actively infected with, or recovered from COVID-19. The repertoires were made available in a free public database intended to serve as a resource for research on the immune response to SARS-CoV-2. Where available, HLA class I and class II types were taken from metadata supplied by the sample provider and were not determined by assay-based typing. A de-identified subject ID, COVID-19 status, age in years and sex were almost always included in the sample metadata. The samples were drawn from two sources: the first 160 participants of the ongoing ImmuneRACE study, and 1,000 to 1,500 subjects contributed by 6 global collaborators. What the study reported, not specific to this receptor: The quantity of clinical and demographic metadata differed by source and by participant and was supplied without curation.

As encoded in the germline V gene (reference sequence), CDR1 is MNHEY while CDR2 is SMNVEV. The trim is 5 bases for V and 0 bases for J, with a gap of 11 bases between the germline ends. The CDR3 runs 14 amino acids, cysteine and phenylalanine included. Only the CDR3 portion is preserved as DNA: 42 bases, with reading frame beginning at the first base. Whole blood was collected in K2EDTA tubes by collaborating institutions according to the institutions' own protocols. For TCRbeta analysis, collaborator samples were shipped as frozen whole blood, as isolated PBMCs, or as DNA extracted from either sample type. This clone occurred many times. Its antigen is still unknown. Base quality data are lacking; no much larger clone is found one base away. The same CDR3 is also encoded by other DNA sequences in this sample. TCRbeta CDR3 regions were amplified from genomic DNA by means of the immunoSEQ Assay, a bias-controlled multiplex PCR. The original methods were these. Nucleated cell counts per sample were estimated from amplification of reference gene primers within the assay. To quantify the absolute abundance of each unique TCRbeta CDR3 rearrangement, sequence reads were collapsed and filtered. Productive Simpson clonality was computed per sample as the square root of Simpson's diversity index over productive rearrangements. TCRdb limited this immuneACCESS table to in-frame rearrangements with V and J called. A share of clones is missing; checked studies link under half to unresolved V genes, and the rest is unexplained. D and trimming come from the DNA, and the V and J calls and clone size come from that table. The table for this sample lists under 250,000 clones; around four fifths of them were counted only once. 5% to 7% of the sample rests with the top ten.

The receptor chain draws on TRBV27 and TRBJ2-7; TRBD1 is possibly the D segment (6 matching bases). The receptor's source is a woman aged 55 to 70 with active or convalescent COVID-19. Source material: peripheral blood. CDR3 region: CASSPRQASYEQYF. The DNA sequence is TGTGCCAGCAGTCCCCGACAGGCCTCCTACGAGCAGTACTTC.